This TCR beta chain was sequenced during a study of metastatic and nonmetastatic thyroid tumors. Study-wide findings and caveats: Patients with malignant thyroid tumors reportedly had significantly higher TCR beta diversity than those with benign nodules, in blood and tumor.

The germline CDR1 and CDR2 sequences are KGHSH and LQKENI. Unmatched junction bases numbered 2, after V lost 3 bases and J lost 7 bases. This CDR3 region has 12 residues. None of the patients had undergone any treatment ahead of thyroid surgery. This clone was seen repeatedly, ten times or more. Its matching antigen is unknown. From the PCR reads, TCRdb re-called clones with MiXCR. This table holds about 64,000 clones, under 5% found once. The clonotype comes from a female donor with papillary thyroid cancer or a benign thyroid nodule (not recorded which). Some clones in this sample may be carry-over from other donors' samples. Material for sequencing was blood. The chain couples TRBV18 to TRBJ1-2; 7 nucleotides agree with TRBD1. CDR3: CASSPGQTGYTF. The CDR3 DNA reads as TGTGCCAGCTCACCGGGACAGACTGGCTACACCTTC.